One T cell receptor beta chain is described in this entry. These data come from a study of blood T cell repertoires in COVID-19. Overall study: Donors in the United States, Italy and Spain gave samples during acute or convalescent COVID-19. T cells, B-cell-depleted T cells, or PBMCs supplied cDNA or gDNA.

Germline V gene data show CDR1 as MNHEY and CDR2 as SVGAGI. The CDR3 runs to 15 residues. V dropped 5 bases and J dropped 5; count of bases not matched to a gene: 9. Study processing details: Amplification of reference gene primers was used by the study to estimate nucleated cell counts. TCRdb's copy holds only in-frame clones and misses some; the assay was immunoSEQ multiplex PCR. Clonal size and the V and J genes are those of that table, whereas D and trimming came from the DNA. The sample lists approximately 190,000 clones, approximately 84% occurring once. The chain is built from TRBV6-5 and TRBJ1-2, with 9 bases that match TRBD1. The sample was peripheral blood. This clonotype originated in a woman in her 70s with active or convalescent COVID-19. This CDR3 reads CASSKDRGPRYGYTF. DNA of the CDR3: TGTGCCAGCAGTAAGGACAGGGGACCTAGATATGGCTACACCTTC.